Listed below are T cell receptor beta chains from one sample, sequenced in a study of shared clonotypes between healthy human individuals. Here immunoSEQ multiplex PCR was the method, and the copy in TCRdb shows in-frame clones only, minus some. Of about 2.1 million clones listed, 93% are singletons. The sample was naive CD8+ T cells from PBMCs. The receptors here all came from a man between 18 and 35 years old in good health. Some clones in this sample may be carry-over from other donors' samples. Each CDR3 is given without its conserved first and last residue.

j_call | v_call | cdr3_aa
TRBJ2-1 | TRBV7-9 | ASSFGLAGGNEQF
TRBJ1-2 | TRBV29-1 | SVDPGADGYT
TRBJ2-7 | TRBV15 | ATSRDHSLEYEQY
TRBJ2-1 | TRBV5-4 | ASRPDRSSYNEQF
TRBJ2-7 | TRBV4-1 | ASSQDLPSGHEQY
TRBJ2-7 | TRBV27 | ASSFGKTGTYEQY
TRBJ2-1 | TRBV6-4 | ASRVYNEQF
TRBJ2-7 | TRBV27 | ASSLSGVDATTAYEQY
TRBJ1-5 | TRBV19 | ASSRRQVNQPQH
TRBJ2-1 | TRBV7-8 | ASSSGLAGSSYNEQF
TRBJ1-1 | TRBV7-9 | ASSDGRVAEAF
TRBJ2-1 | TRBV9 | ASSPGTSGIEQF
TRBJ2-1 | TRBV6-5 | ASSFLSGTHNEQF
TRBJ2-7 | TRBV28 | ASSFGLAGDEQY
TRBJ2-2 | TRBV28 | ASSLLQLNSGELF
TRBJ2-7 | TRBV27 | ASSLGDTYEQY
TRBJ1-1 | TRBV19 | ASRTGGGSTEAF
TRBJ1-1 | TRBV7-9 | ASSLEGERGAF
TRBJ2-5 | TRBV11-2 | ASSLYPADRHKTQY
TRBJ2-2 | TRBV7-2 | ASSEGGYFFGELF
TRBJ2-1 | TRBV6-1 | ASRRTSGHNEQF
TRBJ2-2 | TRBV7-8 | ASSLASHSRELF
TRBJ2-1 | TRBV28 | ASSPPWRENYNEQF
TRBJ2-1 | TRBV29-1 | SGLLAGNEQF
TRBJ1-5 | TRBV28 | ASIPLGILSNQPQH
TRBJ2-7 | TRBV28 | ASRGGTGVYEQY
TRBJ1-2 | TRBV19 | ASSIWAPTGGDYGYT
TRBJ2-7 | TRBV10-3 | AISGREGSYEQY
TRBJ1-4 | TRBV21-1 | ASTLKYLWTGWEGDEKLF
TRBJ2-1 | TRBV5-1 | ASSPRAGGGNEQF
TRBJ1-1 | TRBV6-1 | ASSAPGGDGNTEAF
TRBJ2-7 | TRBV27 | ASSYLSGVYEQY
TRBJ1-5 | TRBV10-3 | AISESLSRGGGQPQH
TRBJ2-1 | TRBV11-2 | ASSLEWGLAYNEQF
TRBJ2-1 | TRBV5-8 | ASSLAAQQF
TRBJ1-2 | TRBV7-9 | ASSFQDGYT
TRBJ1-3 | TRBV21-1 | ASSRPPGNTIY
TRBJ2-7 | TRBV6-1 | ASSEFTGHYEQY
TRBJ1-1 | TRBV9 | ASSVDRVRKDTEAF
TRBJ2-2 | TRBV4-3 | ASRSGTGPAGELF
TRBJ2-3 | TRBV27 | ASSLYLTDTQY
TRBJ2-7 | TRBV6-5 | ASSYSGYHYEQY
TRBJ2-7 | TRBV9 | ASSVVGMGTSANEQY
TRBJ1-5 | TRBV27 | ASSLRDGNQPQH
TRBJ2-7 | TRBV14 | ASSLAQGGEQY
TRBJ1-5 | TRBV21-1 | ASSTMDPKGQPQH
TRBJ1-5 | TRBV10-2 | ASSDNSNQPQH
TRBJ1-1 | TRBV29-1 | GGSGEVGWDSNTEAF
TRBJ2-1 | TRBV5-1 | ASSSRRSYNEQF
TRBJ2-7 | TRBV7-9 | ASSPQGSTADEQY
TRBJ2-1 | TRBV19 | ASSPGTSPYNEQF
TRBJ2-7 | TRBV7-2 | ASSFTSGSTYEQY
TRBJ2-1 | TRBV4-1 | ASSHRTGLYNEQF
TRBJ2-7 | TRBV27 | ASSSRQGALGYEQY
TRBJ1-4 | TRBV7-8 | ASSLPQRGKLF
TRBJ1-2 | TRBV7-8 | ASSLGRTPNYGYT
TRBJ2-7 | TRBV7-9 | ASSPGAVGLYYEQY
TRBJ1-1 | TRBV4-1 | ASSQVFSGSTEAF
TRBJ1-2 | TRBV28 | ASSLYRVGSGGYT